The T cell receptor (beta chain) under discussion was sequenced for a study of human T cells and chemical hapten exposure. Germline CDR1 is DFQATT and CDR2 is SNEGSKA (reference sequence). With 0 bases removed from V and 5 bases from J, the gap between germline ends came to 16 bases. The CDR3 extends over 15 amino acids. TCRdb re-analysed the RACE reads in MiXCR, keeping a single row per CDR3 protein. The data hold more than 250,000 distinct CDR3 sequences, with 7% to 10% observed a single time. Time point in this sample: pre-sensitization, week 0. The sample's treatment: therapeutic diphenylcyclopropenone sensitization with weekly scalp DPC. This clonotype was counted between two and nine times.

The V and J genes are TRBV20-1 and TRBJ2-5; weak D call: TRBD1 (6 bases). Sequenced here: whole blood, sampled in connection with sensitization to the hapten diphenylcyclopropenone (DPC). This clonotype was obtained from a woman aged 40-49 years with alopecia areata. Some clones in this sample may be carry-over from other donors' samples. The CDR3 spells CSARDGRGEGETQYF. CDR3 sequence (DNA): TGCAGTGCTAGAGATGGCAGGGGAGAAGGCGAGACCCAGTACTTC.